The rows below give T cell receptor beta chains drawn from one sample of a study of T cells in Graves' hyperthyroidism and ophthalmopathy. TCRdb reprocessed the multiplex PCR reads via MiXCR and lists one record per CDR3 protein. The sample gives 750,000 to 950,000 distinct CDR3 sequences, around 39% of which show up once; around 9.3% is in the top ten. The sample consisted of blood. The receptors were sampled from a man aged 18-30 years with Graves' hyperthyroidism. Each CDR3 is given with its conserved first and last residue. The D gene is left open where the match is weak. Where a row states a size, it is once, few, many or the class of an expanded clone; other rows omit it.

J	V	D	size	DNA	CDR3
TRBJ2-5	TRBV12-3/TRBV12-4	.	few	TGTGCCAGCAGTTTAGGGGACTCAGAGTACTTC	CASSLGDSEYF
TRBJ1-2	TRBV9	.	.	TGTGCCAGCAGCCACGGACGGAACTATGGCTACACCTTC	CASSHGRNYGYTF
TRBJ2-2	TRBV7-8	TRBD2	.	TGTGCCAGCAGCTTAGACGGCGGGAGTATGTTTTTT	CASSLDGGSMFF
TRBJ2-7	TRBV12-3/TRBV12-4	.	many	TGTGCCAGCAGTTCTGGACTTTACGAGCAGTACTTC	CASSSGLYEQYF
TRBJ2-2	TRBV19	.	.	TGTGCCACCTACGGTGGAAGGGACACCGGGGAGCTGTTTTTT	CATYGGRDTGELFF
TRBJ1-1	TRBV12-3/TRBV12-4	.	few	TGTGCCAGCAGTGCGCAAGGACGGAACACTGAAGCTTTCTTT	CASSAQGRNTEAFF
TRBJ2-5	TRBV7-8	.	many	TGTGCCAGCAGCTTAACAGGTTCCTCGGAGACCCAGTACTTC	CASSLTGSSETQYF
TRBJ1-5	TRBV15	TRBD1	.	TGTGCCACCAGCAGAGAAACAGGGGGCGGTCAGCCCCAGCATTTT	CATSRETGGGQPQHF
TRBJ1-4	TRBV7-2	TRBD1	many	TGTGCCAGCAGCTTGGGGGACAGGACGAATGAAAAACTGTTTTTT	CASSLGDRTNEKLFF
TRBJ2-5	TRBV20-1	TRBD1	.	TGCAGTGCTAGGGCGGACAGGGGGCAGGGGACCCAGTACTTC	CSARADRGQGTQYF
TRBJ2-7	TRBV20-1	TRBD1	few	TGCAGTGCTAAAAGGACAGGCTCCATCTACGAGCAGTACTTC	CSAKRTGSIYEQYF
TRBJ2-7	TRBV20-1	TRBD2	.	TGCAGTGCTGGGACTAGAATTTACGAGCAGTACTTC	CSAGTRIYEQYF
TRBJ1-5	TRBV12-3/TRBV12-4	.	many	TGTGCCAGCAGCCCTAGAGGGCAGCCCCAGCATTTT	CASSPRGQPQHF
TRBJ1-4	TRBV7-2	.	.	TGTGCCAGCAGCCAAGAAGGGGCCCGGGGGGAAAAACTGTTTTTT	CASSQEGARGEKLFF
TRBJ1-2	TRBV9	.	many	TGTGCCAGCAGCGTAGCTTCGTCAGGGGTCTATGGCTACACCTTC	CASSVASSGVYGYTF
TRBJ1-2	TRBV5-1	.	many	TGCGCCAGCAGCGAACAGGACTATGGCTACACCTTC	CASSEQDYGYTF
TRBJ2-7	TRBV6-4	.	.	TGTGCCAGCAAGTTGGGCGACAGGACCTACGAGCAGTACTTC	CASKLGDRTYEQYF
TRBJ1-6	TRBV7-3	.	many	TGTGCCAGCAGCTCCAGTCCGGATTCACCCCTCCACTTT	CASSSSPDSPLHF
TRBJ2-5	TRBV9	.	.	TGTGCCAGCAGTTACGGGCGGAGCCAAGAGACCCAGTACTTC	CASSYGRSQETQYF
TRBJ1-6	TRBV2	.	many	TGTGCCAGCATAGGGGTTTTGGGATCACCCCTCCACTTT	CASIGVLGSPLHF
TRBJ1-5	TRBV7-8	.	many	TGTGCCAGCAGCGTCCTAGGCGGCAATCAGCCCCAGCATTTT	CASSVLGGNQPQHF
TRBJ2-2	TRBV19	.	few	TGTGCCAGTAGTATAAGGCTAGCACCGAACACCGGGGAGCTGTTTTTT	CASSIRLAPNTGELFF
TRBJ2-5	TRBV10-3	.	.	TGTGCCAGCAGTCGTGCGAAAAGAGAGACCCAGTACTTC	CASSRAKRETQYF
TRBJ2-6	TRBV4-3	.	.	TGCGCCAGCAGCCAAAACGCCTTTATCAGCTCTGGGGCCAACGTCCTGACTTTC	CASSQNAFISSGANVLTF
TRBJ1-3	TRBV29-1	.	many	TGCAGCGTTAAGGACACCCGAAACACCATATATTTT	CSVKDTRNTIYF
TRBJ1-1	TRBV4-2	.	many	TGTGCCAGCAGCCAACGGTTGGGTGAGGCTTTCTTT	CASSQRLGEAFF
TRBJ2-7	TRBV2	.	.	TGTGCCAGCAAAGGAAATCCTCGCGAGCAGTACTTC	CASKGNPREQYF
TRBJ1-4	TRBV29-1	TRBD1	many	TGCAGCGTTACCGGACAGGGCCCCAAAGAAAAACTGTTTTTT	CSVTGQGPKEKLFF
TRBJ1-5	TRBV4-2	.	.	TGTGCCAGCAGCCAAGAAGATGGTCAGCCCCAGCATTTT	CASSQEDGQPQHF
TRBJ1-5	TRBV4-3	.	.	TGCGCCAGCAGCCAAGTTGGGCAGGGGACCCATCAGCCCCAGCATTTT	CASSQVGQGTHQPQHF
TRBJ2-5	TRBV7-2	.	few	TGTGCCAGCAGCTTAGTCCAGTACTTC	CASSLVQYF
TRBJ1-5	TRBV19	.	.	TGTGCCAGGGTAACCCGGGCGACCCAGCATTTT	CARVTRATQHF